The text below deals with one TCR beta chain. Germline V gene data show CDR1 as ENHRY and CDR2 as SYGVKD. This CDR3 is 15 amino acids long. The J segment lost 7 bases and the V segment lost 3 bases, leaving 9 bases of the junction unmatched. The data are from a study of Graves' ophthalmopathy and Graves' hyperthyroidism. RNA transcripts served as template for amplifying TCR beta CDR3 sequences. HTBI primers served in a first-round RT-PCR, which a second-round multiplex PCR followed. TCRdb reanalysed the multiplex PCR reads using MiXCR and keeps one entry per CDR3 protein. The table lists over a million distinct CDR3 sequences, about 38% of them singletons.

The J gene is TRBJ1-2, the V gene TRBV10-3, with TRBD1 matching 9 bases. The sample consisted of peripheral blood or thyroid tissue (not recorded which). The clonotype was recovered from an adult man with Graves' hyperthyroidism. CDR3 nucleotides: TGTGCCATCAGTGACGGACCGGGACAGGGTTTTGGCTACACCTTC. Translating it yields CAISDGPGQGFGYTF.